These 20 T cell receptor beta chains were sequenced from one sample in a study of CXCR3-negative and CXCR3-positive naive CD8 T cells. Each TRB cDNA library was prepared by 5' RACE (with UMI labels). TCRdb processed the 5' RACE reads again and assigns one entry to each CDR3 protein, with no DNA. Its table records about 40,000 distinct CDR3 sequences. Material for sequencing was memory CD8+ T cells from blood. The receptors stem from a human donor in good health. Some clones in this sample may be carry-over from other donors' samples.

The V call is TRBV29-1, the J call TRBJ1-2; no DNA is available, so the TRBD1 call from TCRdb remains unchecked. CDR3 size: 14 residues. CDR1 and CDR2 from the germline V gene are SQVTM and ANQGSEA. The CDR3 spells CSVEATGSNYGYTF.

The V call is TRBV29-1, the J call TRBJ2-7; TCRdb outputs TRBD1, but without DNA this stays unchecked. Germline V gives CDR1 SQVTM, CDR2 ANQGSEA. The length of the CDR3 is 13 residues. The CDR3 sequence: CSVSQGAFYEQYF.

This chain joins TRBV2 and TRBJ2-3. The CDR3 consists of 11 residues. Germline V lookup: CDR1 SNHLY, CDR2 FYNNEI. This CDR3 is CASSDGDTQYF.

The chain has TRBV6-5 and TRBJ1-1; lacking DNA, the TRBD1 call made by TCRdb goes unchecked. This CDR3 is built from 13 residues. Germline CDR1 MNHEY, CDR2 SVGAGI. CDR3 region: CASSYSFPEEAFF.

The CDR3 sequence is CASSVGSGFHEQYF. The rearrangement uses TRBV9 and TRBJ2-7; TCRdb selects TRBD2, and the lack of DNA leaves this call unchecked. Germline CDR1 and CDR2: SGDLS and YYNGEE. The CDR3 is 14 residues long. The full variable domain, in which reference TRBV9 and TRBJ2-7 provide the parts outside the CDR3, is DSGVTQTPKHLITATGQRVTLRCSPRSGDLSVYWYQQSLDQGLQFLIQYYNGEERAKGNILERFSAQQFPDLHSELNLSSLELGDSALYFCASSVGSGFHEQYFGPGTRLTVT.

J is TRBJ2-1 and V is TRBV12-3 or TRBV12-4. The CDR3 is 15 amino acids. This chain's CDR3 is CASSLVTGNYNEQFF.

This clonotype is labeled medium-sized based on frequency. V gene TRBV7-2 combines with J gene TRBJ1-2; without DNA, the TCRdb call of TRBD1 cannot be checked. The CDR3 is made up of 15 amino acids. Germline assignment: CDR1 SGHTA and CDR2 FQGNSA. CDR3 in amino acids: CASSLGGAAPYGYTF.

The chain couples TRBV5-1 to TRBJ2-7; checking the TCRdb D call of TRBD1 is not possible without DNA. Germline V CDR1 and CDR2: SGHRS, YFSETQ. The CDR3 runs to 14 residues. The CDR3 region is CASSLVRGDYEQYF. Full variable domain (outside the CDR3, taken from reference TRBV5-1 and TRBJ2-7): KAGVTQTPRYLIKTRGQQVTLSCSPISGHRSVSWYQQTPGQGLQFLFEYFSETQRNKGNFPGRFSGRQFSNSRSEMNVSTLELGDSALYLCASSLVRGDYEQYFGPGTRLTVT.

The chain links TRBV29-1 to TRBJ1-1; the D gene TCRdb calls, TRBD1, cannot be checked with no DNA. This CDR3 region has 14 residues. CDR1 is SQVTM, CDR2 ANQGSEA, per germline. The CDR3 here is CSVEDRPQGGEAFF.

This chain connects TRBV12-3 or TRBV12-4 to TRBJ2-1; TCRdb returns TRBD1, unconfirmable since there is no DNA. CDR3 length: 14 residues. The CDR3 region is CASSPRQGRNEQFF.

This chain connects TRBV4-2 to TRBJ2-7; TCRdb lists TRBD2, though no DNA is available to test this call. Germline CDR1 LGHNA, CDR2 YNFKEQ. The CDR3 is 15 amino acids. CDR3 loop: CASSQDRSGVSEQYF.

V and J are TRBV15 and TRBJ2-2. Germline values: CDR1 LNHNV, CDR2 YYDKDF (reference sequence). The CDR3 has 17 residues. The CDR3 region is CATSRDRLAEGTGELFF.

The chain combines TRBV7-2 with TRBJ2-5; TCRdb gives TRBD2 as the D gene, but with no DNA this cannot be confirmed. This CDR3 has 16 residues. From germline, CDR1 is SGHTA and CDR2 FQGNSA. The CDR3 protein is CASSLSGGALGETQYF.

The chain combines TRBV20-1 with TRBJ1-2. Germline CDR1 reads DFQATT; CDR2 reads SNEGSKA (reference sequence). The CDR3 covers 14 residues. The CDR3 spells CSARVGDLDYGYTF.

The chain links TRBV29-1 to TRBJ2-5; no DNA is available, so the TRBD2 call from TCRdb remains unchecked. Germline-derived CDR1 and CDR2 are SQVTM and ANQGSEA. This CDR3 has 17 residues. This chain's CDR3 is CSVESMLLAGGKETQYF. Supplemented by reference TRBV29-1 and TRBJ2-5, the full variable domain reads SAVISQKPSRDICQRGTSLTIQCQVDSQVTMMFWYRQQPGQSLTLIATANQGSEATYESGFVIDKFPISRPNLTFSTLTVSNMSPEDSSIYLCSVESMLLAGGKETQYFGPGTRLLVL.

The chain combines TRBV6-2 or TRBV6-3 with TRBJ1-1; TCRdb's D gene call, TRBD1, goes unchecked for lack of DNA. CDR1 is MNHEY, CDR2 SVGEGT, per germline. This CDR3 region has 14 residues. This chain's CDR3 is CASSYNRVWPEAFF.

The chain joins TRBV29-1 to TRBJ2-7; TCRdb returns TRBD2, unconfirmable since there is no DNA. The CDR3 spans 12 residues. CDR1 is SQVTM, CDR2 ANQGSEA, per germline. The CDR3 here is CSVEGAGGEQYF.

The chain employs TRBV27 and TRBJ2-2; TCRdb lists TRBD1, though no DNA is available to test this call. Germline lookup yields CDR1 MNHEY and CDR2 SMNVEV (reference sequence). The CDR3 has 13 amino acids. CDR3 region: CASSDSLTGELFF.

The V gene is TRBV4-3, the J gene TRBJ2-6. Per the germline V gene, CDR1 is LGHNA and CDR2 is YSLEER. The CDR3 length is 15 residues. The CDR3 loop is CASSHLESGANVLTF.

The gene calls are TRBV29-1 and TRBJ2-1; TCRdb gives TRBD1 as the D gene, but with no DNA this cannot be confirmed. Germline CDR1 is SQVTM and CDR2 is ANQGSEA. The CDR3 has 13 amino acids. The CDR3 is CSVEARQYNEQFF.